This TCR beta chain was retrieved from a study of shared clonotypes between healthy human individuals. Produced via immunoSEQ multiplex PCR; TCRdb's table is partial and in-frame only. The sample consists of roughly 890,000 clones, over 90% of them appearing once. Naive CD8 cells lacked CD45RO, underwent positive selection for CCR7 and left out terminally differentiated effector memory CD45RA+ cells. Per the germline V gene, CDR1 is MNHNS and CDR2 is SASEGT. The CDR3 extends over 18 amino acids. V lost 1 base to trimming and J lost 7 bases; unmatched junction nucleotides: 11. Specimen: naive CD8+ T cells sorted from blood. This TCR came from a man aged 25 to 40 in good health. The chain is built from TRBV6-1 and TRBJ2-2; 11 bases align to TRBD2. The CDR3 DNA is TGTGCCAGCAGTGAAGTTTTAGCGGGAGGGCCCCTCGGCGGGGAGCTGTTTTTT. It encodes CASSEVLAGGPLGGELFF.